The clone carrying this T cell receptor beta chain was found many times. The antigen remains undetermined. Amplification from RNA transcripts yielded the TCR beta CDR3 regions. HTBI primers were employed in first-round RT-PCR, then a second-round multiplex PCR followed. In TCRdb, the multiplex PCR reads were re-called with MiXCR into one record per CDR3 protein. The sample holds more than 550,000 distinct CDR3 sequences, roughly 39% seen once. Germline V gives CDR1 LNHDA, CDR2 SQIVND (reference sequence). Between the trimmed V and J ends, which lost 4 bases and 5 bases, there was a span of 9 bases. CDR3 length: 12 residues. These data are taken from a study of Graves' ophthalmopathy and Graves' hyperthyroidism. Findings of the study overall: Most thyroid clonotypes with frequency above 0.001 were detected in blood too.

The specimen was peripheral blood. The source of this sequence is an adult man with Graves' ophthalmopathy. V gene TRBV19 combines with J gene TRBJ2-7, with a tentative D call TRBD2 (5 bases). The DNA of the CDR3 is TGTGCCAGTAGTAAGAGGACTGACGAGCAGTACTTC. It codes for CASSKRTDEQYF.